One sample yielded the 2 T cell receptor beta chains listed below, sequenced in a study of T cells in Graves' hyperthyroidism and ophthalmopathy. Researchers took RNA transcripts and amplified the TCR beta CDR3 regions from them. With the HTBI primer set, the TCR CDR3 went through a first round of RT-PCR. Using its own MiXCR run on the multiplex PCR reads, TCRdb lists one record per CDR3 protein. The data show hundreds of thousands of distinct CDR3 sequences, about 14% seen once. The sequenced sample consisted of blood. These TCRs come from a woman aged 45-65 years with Graves' ophthalmopathy.

Concerning this clonotype itself: Possible read error: a much larger clone is one base away. The J gene is TRBJ1-2, the V gene TRBV6-4, with D perhaps TRBD1 (5 bases). The ends were cut back, 7 bases at V and 4 bases at J, with 19 bases in the middle. The CDR3 spans 15 residues. Germline V gene sequence: CDR1 MRHNA, CDR2 SNTAGT. The CDR3 sequence is CASILVGTSTYGYTF. The CDR3 coding sequence is TGTGCCAGCATCTTGGTTGGGACGAGCACCTATGGCTACACCTTC.

In this sample, this clonotype turned up many times. The chain links TRBV7-2 to TRBJ2-7, with 7 bases fitting TRBD2. This CDR3 has 17 amino acids. After removal of 2 bases from V and 1 base from J, the junction contained 11 bases not matched to a gene. CDR1 SGHTA and CDR2 FQGNSA come from the germline V gene. Here the CDR3 reads CASSLPFRGGSSYEQYF. CDR3 nucleotides: TGTGCCAGCAGCTTACCCTTTCGAGGCGGGAGTTCCTACGAGCAGTACTTC. Together with reference TRBV7-2 and TRBJ2-7, the CDR3 gives the full variable domain: GAGVSQSPSNKVTEKGKDVELRCDPISGHTALYWYRQSLGQGLEFLIYFQGNSAPDKSGLPSDRFSAERTGGSVSTLTIQRTQQEDSAVYLCASSLPFRGGSSYEQYFGPGTRLTVT.